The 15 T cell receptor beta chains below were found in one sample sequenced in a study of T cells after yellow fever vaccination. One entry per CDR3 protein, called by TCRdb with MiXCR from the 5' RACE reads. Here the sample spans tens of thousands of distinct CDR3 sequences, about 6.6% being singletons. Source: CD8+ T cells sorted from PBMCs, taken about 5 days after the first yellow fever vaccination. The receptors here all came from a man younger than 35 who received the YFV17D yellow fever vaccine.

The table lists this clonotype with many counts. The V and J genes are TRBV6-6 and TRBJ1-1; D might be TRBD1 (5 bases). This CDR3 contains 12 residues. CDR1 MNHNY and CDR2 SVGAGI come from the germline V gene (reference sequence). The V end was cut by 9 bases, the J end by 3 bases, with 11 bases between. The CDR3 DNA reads TGTGCCAGTACAGGCGGATACACTGAAGCTTTCTTT. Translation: CASTGGYTEAFF.

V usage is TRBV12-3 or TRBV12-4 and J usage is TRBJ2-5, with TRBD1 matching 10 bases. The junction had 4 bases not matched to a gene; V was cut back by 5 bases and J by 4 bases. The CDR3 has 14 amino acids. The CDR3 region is CASSRDRGAETQYF. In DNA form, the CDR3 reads TGTGCCAGCAGTCGGGACAGGGGAGCAGAGACCCAGTACTTC.

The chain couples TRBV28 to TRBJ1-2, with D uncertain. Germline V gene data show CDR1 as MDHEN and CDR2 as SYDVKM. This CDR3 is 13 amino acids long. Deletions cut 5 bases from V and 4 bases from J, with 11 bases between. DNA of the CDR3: TGTGCCAGCAGTACCGTCCCGGGCTATGGCTACACCTTC. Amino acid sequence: CASSTVPGYGYTF.

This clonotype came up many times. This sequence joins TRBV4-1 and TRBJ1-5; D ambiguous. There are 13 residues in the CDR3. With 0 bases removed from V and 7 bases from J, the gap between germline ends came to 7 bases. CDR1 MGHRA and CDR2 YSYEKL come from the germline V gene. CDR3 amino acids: CASSQELGQPQHF. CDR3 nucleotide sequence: TGCGCCAGCAGCCAAGAATTGGGACAGCCCCAGCATTTT.

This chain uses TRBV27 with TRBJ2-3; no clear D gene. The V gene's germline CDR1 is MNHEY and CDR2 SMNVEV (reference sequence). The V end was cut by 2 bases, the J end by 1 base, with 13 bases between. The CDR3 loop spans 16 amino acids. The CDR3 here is CASSLRWRLGTDTQYF. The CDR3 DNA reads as TGTGCCAGCAGTTTAAGGTGGCGGCTTGGCACAGATACGCAGTATTTT.

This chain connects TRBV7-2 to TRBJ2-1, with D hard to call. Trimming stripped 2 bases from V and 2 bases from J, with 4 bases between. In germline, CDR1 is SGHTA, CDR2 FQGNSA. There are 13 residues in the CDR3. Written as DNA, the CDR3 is TGTGCCAGCAGCTTACTAACCTACAATGAGCAGTTCTTC. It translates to CASSLLTYNEQFF.

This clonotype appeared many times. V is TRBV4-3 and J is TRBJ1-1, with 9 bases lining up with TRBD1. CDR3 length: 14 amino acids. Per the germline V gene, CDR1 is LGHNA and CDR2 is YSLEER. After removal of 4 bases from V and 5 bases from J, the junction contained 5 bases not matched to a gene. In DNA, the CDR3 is TGCGCCAGCAGCCCGGACAGGGGAAGGACTGAAGCTTTCTTT. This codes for CASSPDRGRTEAFF.

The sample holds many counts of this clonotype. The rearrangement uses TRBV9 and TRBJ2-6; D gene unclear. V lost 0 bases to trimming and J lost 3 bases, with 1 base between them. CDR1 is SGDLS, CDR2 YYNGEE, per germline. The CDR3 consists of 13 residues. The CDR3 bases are TGTGCCAGCAGCGTAGATGGGGCCAACGTCCTGACTTTC. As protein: CASSVDGANVLTF.

CDR3 sequence reads: CATSAVAKNIQYF. The DNA for the CDR3 is TGTGCCACCAGCGCCGTAGCCAAAAACATTCAGTACTTC. The chain joins TRBV15 to TRBJ2-4, with unresolved D. Between the trimmed V and J ends, which lost 5 bases and 0 bases, there was a span of 5 bases. This CDR3 is 13 amino acids long. Per germline, CDR1 LNHNV and CDR2 YYDKDF (reference sequence).

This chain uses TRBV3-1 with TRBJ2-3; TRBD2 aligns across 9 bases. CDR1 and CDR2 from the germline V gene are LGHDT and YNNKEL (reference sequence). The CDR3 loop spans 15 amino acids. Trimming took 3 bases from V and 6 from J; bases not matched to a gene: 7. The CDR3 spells CASSHLAGARDTQYF. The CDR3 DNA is TGTGCCAGCAGCCACTTAGCGGGGGCCAGGGATACGCAGTATTTT.

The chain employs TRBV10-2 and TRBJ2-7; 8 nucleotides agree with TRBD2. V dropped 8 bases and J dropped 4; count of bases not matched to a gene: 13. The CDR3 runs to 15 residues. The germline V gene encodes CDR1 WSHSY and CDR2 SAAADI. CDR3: CASGVFGTSLYEQYF. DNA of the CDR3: TGCGCCAGCGGGGTTTTCGGGACTAGTCTATACGAGCAGTACTTC.

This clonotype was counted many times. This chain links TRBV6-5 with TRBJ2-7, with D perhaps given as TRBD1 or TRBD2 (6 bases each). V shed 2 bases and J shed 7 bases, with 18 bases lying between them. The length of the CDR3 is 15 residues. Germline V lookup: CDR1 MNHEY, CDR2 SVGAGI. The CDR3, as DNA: TGTGCCAGCAGTTACGGGGCCGGGGGTACAGGGGAGCAGTACTTC. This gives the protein CASSYGAGGTGEQYF.

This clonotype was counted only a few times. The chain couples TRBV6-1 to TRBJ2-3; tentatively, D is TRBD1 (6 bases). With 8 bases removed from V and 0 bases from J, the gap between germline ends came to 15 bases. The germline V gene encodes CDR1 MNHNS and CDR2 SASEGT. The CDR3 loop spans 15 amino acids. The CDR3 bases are TGTGCCAGCCCCAGGACAGACATTAGCACAGATACGCAGTATTTT. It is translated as CASPRTDISTDTQYF.

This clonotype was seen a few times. The CDR3 reads CASSPQMAAYNEQFF. CDR3 DNA: TGTGCCAGCAGCCCTCAAATGGCCGCCTACAATGAGCAGTTCTTC. The J gene is TRBJ2-1, the V gene TRBV7-3, with D unclear. The germline V gene has CDR1 SGHTA and CDR2 FQGTGA. CDR3 size: 15 residues. V gave up 5 bases and J gave up 2 bases, with 13 bases separating them. Full variable domain (remainder filled in from reference TRBV7-3 and TRBJ2-1): GAGVSQTPSNKVTEKGKYVELRCDPISGHTALYWYRQSLGQGPEFLIYFQGTGAADDSGLPNDRFFAVRPEGSVSTLKIQRTERGDSAVYLCASSPQMAAYNEQFFGPGTRLTVL.

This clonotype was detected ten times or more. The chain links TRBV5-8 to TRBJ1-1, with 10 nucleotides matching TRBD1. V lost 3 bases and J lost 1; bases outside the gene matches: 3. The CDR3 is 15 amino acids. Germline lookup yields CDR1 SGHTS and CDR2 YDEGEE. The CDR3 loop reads CASSSRDRGNTEAFF. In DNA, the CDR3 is TGTGCCAGCAGCTCGAGGGACAGGGGGAACACTGAAGCTTTCTTT.